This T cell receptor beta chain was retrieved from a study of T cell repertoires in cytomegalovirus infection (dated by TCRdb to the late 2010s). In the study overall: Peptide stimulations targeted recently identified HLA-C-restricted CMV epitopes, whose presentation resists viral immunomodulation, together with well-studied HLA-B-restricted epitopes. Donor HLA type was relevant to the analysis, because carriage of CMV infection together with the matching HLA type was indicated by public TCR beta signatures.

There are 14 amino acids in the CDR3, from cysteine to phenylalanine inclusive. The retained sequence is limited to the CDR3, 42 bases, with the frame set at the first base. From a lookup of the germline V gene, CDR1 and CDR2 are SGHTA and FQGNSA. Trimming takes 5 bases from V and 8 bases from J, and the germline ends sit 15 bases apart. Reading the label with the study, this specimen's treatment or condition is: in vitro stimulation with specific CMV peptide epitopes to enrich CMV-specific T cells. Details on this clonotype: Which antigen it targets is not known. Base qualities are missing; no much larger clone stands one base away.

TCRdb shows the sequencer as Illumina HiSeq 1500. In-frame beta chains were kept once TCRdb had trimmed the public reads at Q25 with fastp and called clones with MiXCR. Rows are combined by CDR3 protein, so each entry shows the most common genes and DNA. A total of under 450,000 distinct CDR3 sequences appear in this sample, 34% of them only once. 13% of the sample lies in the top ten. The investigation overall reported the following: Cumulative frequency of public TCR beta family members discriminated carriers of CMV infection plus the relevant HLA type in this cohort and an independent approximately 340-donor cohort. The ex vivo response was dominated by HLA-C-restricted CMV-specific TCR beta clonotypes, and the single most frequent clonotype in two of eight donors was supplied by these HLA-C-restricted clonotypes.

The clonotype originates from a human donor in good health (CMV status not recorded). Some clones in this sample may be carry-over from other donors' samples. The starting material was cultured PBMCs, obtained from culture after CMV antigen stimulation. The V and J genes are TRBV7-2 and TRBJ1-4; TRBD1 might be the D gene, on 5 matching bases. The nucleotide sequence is TGTGCCAGCAGCCCCTTATCAGGGAGGGAAAAACTGTTTTTT. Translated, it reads CASSPLSGREKLFF.